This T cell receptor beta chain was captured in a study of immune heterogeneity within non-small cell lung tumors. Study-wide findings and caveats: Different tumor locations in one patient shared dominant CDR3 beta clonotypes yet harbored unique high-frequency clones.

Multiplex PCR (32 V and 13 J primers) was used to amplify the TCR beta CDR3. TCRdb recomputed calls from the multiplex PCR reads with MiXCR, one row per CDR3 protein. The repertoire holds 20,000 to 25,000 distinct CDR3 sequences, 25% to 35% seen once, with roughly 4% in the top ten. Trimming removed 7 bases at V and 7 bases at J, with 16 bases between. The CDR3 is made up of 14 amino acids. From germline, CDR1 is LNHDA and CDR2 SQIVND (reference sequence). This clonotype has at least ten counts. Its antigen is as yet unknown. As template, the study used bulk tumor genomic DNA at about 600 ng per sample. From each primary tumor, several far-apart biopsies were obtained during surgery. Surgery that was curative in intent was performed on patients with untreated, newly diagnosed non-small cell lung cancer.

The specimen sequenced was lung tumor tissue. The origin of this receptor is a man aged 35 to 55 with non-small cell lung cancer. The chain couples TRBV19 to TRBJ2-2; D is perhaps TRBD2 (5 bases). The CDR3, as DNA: TGTGCCAGTAACCGCCTGCCCGGGGACGGGGAGCTGTTTTTT. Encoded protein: CASNRLPGDGELFF.